The clone carrying this TCR beta chain has a handful of counts. The same CDR3 is also encoded by other DNA sequences in this sample. The protocol was immunoSEQ multiplex PCR, while the TCRdb copy is restricted to in-frame clones and leaves out a portion. The sample consists of tens of thousands of clones, around 87% of them appearing once. These data are taken from a study of lymphopenia after photon versus proton radiotherapy. The CDR3 loop spans 15 amino acids. The germline gives CDR1 LGHNA, CDR2 YSLEER. The V segment lost 0 bases and the J segment 7 bases; nucleotides outside the gene matches: 8. Sequencing was performed on peripheral blood, taken from a patient treated with proton-based radiotherapy. The chain carries TRBV4-3 and TRBJ1-2; TRBD1 matches at 7 bases. The receptor's source is a man older than 75 with esophageal cancer. CDR3 in DNA: TGCGCCAGCAGCCAAGATAAGGCAGGGGGGGGTGGCTACACCTTC. Its translation: CASSQDKAGGGGYTF.